Included here is one T cell receptor beta chain sequence, with context. TCRdb's copy holds only in-frame clones and misses some; the assay was immunoSEQ multiplex PCR. The table shows 650,000 to 800,000 clones, with 70% to 90% occurring only once. Germline V lookup: CDR1 LNHDA, CDR2 SQIVND (reference sequence). The CDR3 consists of 14 residues. V lost 5 bases to trimming and J lost 5 bases, with 13 bases between them. This sample was included in a study of blood T cell repertoires in COVID-19. Sequenced material: peripheral blood. The V call is TRBV19, the J call TRBJ1-5, with D possibly matching TRBD1 (6 bases). This receptor was obtained from a woman aged 18-35 years with acute or convalescent COVID-19. Written as DNA, the CDR3 is TGTGCCAGTAGTCCCACAAACAGGGATCAGCCCCAGCATTTT. This encodes CASSPTNRDQPQHF.